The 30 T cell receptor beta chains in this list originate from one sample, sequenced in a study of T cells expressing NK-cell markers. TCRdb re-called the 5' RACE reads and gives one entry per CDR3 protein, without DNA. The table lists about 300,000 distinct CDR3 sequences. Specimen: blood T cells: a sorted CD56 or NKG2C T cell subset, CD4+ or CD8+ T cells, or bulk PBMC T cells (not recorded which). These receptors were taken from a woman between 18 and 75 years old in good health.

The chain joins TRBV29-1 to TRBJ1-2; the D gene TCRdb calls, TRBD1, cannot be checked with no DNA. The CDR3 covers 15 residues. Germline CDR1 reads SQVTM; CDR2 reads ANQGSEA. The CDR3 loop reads CSVEAGDPSIYGYTF.

CDR3 protein: CASSLSPDYNEQFF. The chain has TRBV28 and TRBJ2-1; TCRdb gives TRBD1 as the D gene, but with no DNA this cannot be confirmed. From germline, CDR1 is MDHEN and CDR2 SYDVKM. The CDR3 runs to 14 residues.

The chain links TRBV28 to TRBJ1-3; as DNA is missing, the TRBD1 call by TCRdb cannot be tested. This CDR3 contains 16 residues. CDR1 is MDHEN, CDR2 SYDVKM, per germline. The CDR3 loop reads CASSLSGGAYGNTIYF. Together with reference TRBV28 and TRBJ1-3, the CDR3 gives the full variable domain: DVKVTQSSRYLVKRTGEKVFLECVQDMDHENMFWYRQDPGLGLRLIYFSYDVKMKEKGDIPEGYSVSREKKERFSLILESASTNQTSMYLCASSLSGGAYGNTIYFGEGSWLTVV.

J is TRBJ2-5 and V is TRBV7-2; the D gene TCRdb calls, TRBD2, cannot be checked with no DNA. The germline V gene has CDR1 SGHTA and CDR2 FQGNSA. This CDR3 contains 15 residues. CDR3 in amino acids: CASSLSNGRVETQYF.

The CDR3 loop reads CASSPRGMTDTQYF. The chain couples TRBV28 to TRBJ2-3; TCRdb indicates TRBD1, and absent DNA this call remains unverified. This CDR3 comprises 14 residues. CDR1 MDHEN and CDR2 SYDVKM come from the germline V gene.

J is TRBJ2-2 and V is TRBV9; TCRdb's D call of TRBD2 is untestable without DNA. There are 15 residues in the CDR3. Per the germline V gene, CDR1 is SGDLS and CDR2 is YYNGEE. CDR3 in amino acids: CASSPSPGIGGELFF.

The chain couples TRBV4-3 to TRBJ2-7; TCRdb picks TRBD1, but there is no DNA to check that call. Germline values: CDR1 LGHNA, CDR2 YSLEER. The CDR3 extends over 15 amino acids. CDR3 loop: CASSQDLLGGYEQYF.

CDR3 sequence: CASKTSGGARSSTDTQYF. V is TRBV6-2 or TRBV6-3 and J is TRBJ2-3; TCRdb's D gene call, TRBD2, goes unchecked for lack of DNA. Looked up from germline, CDR1 is MNHEY and CDR2 is SVGEGT. The CDR3 is 18 amino acids.

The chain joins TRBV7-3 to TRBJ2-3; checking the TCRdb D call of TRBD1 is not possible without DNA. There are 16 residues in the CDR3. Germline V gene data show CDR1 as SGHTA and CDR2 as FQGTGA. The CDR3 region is CASSLYGTTVTDTQYF.

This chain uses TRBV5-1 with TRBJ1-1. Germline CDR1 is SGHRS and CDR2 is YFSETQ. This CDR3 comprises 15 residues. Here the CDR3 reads CASSPGEERNTEAFF. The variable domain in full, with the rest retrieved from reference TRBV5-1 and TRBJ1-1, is KAGVTQTPRYLIKTRGQQVTLSCSPISGHRSVSWYQQTPGQGLQFLFEYFSETQRNKGNFPGRFSGRQFSNSRSEMNVSTLELGDSALYLCASSPGEERNTEAFFGQGTRLTVV.

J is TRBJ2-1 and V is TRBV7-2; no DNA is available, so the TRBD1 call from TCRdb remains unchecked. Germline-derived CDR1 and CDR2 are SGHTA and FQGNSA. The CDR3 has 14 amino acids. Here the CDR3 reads CASSPGSSYNEQFF.

CDR3 amino acids: CASKDSPGAYNEQFF. The V and J genes are TRBV19 and TRBJ2-1; TCRdb lists TRBD1, though no DNA is available to test this call. The CDR3 is 15 residues long. Germline V lookup: CDR1 LNHDA, CDR2 SQIVND (reference sequence).

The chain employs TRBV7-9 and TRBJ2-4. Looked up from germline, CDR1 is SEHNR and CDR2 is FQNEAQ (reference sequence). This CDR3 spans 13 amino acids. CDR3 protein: CASSLQSKNIQYF. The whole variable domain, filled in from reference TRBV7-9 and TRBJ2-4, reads DTGVSQNPRHKITKRGQNVTFRCDPISEHNRLYWYRQTLGQGPEFLTYFQNEAQLEKSRLLSDRFSAERPKGSFSTLEIQRTEQGDSAMYLCASSLQSKNIQYFGAGTRLSVL.

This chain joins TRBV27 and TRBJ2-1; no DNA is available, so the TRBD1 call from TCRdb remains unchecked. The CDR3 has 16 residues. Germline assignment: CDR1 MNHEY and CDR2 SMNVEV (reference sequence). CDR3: CASSLSRGLPYNEQFF.

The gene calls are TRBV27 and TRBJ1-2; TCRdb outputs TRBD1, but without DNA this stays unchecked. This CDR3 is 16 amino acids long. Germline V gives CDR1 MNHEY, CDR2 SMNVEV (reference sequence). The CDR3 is CASSSGIGQGSYGYTF.

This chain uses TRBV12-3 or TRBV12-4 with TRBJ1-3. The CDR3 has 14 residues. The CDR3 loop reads CASSLRFSGNTIYF.

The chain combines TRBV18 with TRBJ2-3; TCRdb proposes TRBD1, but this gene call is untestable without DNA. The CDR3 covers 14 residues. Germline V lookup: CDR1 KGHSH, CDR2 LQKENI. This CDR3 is CASSPGQGADTQYF.

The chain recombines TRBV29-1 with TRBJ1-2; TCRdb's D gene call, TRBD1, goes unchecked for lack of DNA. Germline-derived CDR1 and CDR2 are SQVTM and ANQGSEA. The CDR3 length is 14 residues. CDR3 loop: CSVDPQGAIYGYTF.

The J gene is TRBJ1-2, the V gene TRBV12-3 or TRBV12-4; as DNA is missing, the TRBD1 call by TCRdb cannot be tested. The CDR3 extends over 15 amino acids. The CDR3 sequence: CASTSPGQGSYGYTF.

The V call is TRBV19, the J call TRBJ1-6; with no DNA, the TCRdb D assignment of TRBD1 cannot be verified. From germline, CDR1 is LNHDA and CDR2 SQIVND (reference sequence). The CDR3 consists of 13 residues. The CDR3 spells CASSPDSYSPLHF.

The CDR3 protein is CASSPRHPGRSGNTIYF. This sequence joins TRBV12-3 or TRBV12-4 and TRBJ1-3; TCRdb's assignment of TRBD1 cannot be checked, as there is no DNA. This CDR3 has 17 amino acids.

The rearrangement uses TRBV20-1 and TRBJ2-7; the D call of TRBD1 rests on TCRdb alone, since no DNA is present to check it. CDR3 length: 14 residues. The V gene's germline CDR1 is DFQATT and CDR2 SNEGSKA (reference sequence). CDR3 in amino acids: CSGSLAAPPYEQYF.

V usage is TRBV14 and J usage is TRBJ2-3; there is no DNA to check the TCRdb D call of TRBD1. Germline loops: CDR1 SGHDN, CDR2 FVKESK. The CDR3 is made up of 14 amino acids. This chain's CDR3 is CASSQDRGRGTQYF.

This CDR3 is CASSSAADTQYF. The gene calls are TRBV11-2 and TRBJ2-3. Germline V CDR1 and CDR2: SGHAT, FQNNGV. There are 12 residues in the CDR3.

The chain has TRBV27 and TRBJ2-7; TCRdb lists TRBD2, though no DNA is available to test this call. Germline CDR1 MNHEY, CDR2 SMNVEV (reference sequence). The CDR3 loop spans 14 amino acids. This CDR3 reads CASRKLAGGYEQYF.

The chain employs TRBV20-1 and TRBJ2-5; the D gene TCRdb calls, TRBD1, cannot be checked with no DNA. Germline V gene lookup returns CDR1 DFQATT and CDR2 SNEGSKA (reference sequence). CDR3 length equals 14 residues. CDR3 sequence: CSARPRGDWETQYF.

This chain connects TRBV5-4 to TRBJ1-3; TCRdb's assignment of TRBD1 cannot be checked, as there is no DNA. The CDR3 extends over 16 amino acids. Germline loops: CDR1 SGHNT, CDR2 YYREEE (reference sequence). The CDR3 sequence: CASSKGQPFSGNTIYF.

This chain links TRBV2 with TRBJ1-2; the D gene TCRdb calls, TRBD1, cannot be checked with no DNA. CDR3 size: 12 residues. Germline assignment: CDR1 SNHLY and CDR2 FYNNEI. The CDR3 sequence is CASIRQGYGYTF.

CDR3 region: CASNNLALSSYEQYF. The chain combines TRBV28 with TRBJ2-7; TCRdb's D call of TRBD2 is untestable without DNA. The germline CDR1 and CDR2 sequences are MDHEN and SYDVKM. The CDR3 runs to 15 residues.

The CDR3 spells CASSSVDRGFSPLHF. The V and J genes are TRBV6-5 and TRBJ1-6; TCRdb indicates TRBD1, and absent DNA this call remains unverified. This CDR3 is built from 15 residues. The V gene's germline CDR1 is MNHEY and CDR2 SVGAGI.